These 15 T cell receptor beta chains were sequenced from one sample in a study of cytomegalovirus exposure and HLA in healthy donors. Assay: immunoSEQ multiplex PCR; the TCRdb copy retains only in-frame clones and omits some. Of fewer than 200,000 clones in the sample, about 85% are singletons; the top ten hold 16%. Sequencing was carried out using PBMCs. The receptors come from a man aged 18 to 29 in good health and CMV-seropositive.

The chain couples TRBV25-1 to TRBJ1-5; 8 positions match TRBD1. V lost 1 base to trimming and J lost 2 bases; unmatched junction nucleotides: 10. This CDR3 has 18 amino acids. Germline CDR1 reads MGHDK; CDR2 reads SYGVNS. The CDR3 coding sequence is TGTGCCAGCAGTGAATCCACAACAGGGGGTGAGGGCAATCAGCCCCAGCATTTT. Protein product: CASSESTTGGEGNQPQHF.

The chain combines TRBV5-1 with TRBJ2-5; 12 bases agree with TRBD2. This CDR3 region has 16 residues. V lost 4 bases, J lost 5 bases, and 9 bases stayed unmatched. Germline V gene sequence: CDR1 SGHRS, CDR2 YFSETQ. The CDR3 DNA follows: TGCGCCAGCAGCCCCGGACTAGCGGGGTTCCGGGAGACCCAGTACTTC. Protein sequence: CASSPGLAGFRETQYF. Combining the CDR3 with reference TRBV5-1 and TRBJ2-5 gives the whole variable domain KAGVTQTPRYLIKTRGQQVTLSCSPISGHRSVSWYQQTPGQGLQFLFEYFSETQRNKGNFPGRFSGRQFSNSRSEMNVSTLELGDSALYLCASSPGLAGFRETQYFGPGTRLLVL.

V is TRBV2 and J is TRBJ2-5; 12 nucleotides line up with TRBD1. The length of the CDR3 is 14 residues. Trimming took 8 bases from V and 5 from J; bases not matched to a gene: 6. The germline V gene has CDR1 SNHLY and CDR2 FYNNEI. As DNA, the CDR3 is TGTGCCAGCTCGGGACAGGGGGCTCGGGAGACCCAGTACTTC. The encoded protein is CASSGQGARETQYF.

The rearrangement uses TRBV25-1 and TRBJ2-5; D ambiguous. V lost 4 bases and J 5 bases, leaving 11 bases between the germline ends. In germline, CDR1 is MGHDK, CDR2 SYGVNS. This CDR3 has 13 amino acids. CDR3: CASSGLQLETQYF. The CDR3 DNA is TGTGCCAGCAGTGGCCTACAGCTGGAGACCCAGTACTTC.

This chain connects TRBV5-4 to TRBJ2-1, with no clear D. This CDR3 has 13 amino acids. The germline V and J ends were trimmed by 0 bases and 5 bases, with 6 bases remaining between them. The germline V gene encodes CDR1 SGHNT and CDR2 YYREEE (reference sequence). CDR3 residues: CASSLDSNNEQFF. The CDR3 bases are TGTGCCAGCAGCTTGGACAGCAACAATGAGCAGTTCTTC.

This chain links TRBV28 with TRBJ2-7, with 10 positions matching TRBD1. CDR1 and CDR2 from the germline V gene are MDHEN and SYDVKM. The CDR3 extends over 16 amino acids. The junction had 13 bases not matched to a gene; V was cut back by 6 bases and J by 5 bases. This CDR3 is CASSPSGTGARNEQYF. DNA for the CDR3: TGTGCCAGCAGCCCCTCCGGGACAGGGGCGAGGAACGAGCAGTACTTC.

V is TRBV5-1 and J is TRBJ1-2; TRBD1 matches 11 bases. Looked up from germline, CDR1 is SGHRS and CDR2 is YFSETQ. J gave up 8 bases and V 0 bases, and 6 bases lay outside the gene matches. The CDR3 extends over 15 amino acids. CDR3 loop: CASSLVDRGLGGYTF. The CDR3 DNA reads TGCGCCAGCAGCTTGGTGGACAGGGGGCTCGGAGGCTACACCTTC.

CDR3 coding DNA: TGTGCCAGCAGTTACTCAGCGGGAGGGAAAAACGAGCAGTACTTC. Translated, it gives CASSYSAGGKNEQYF. The V call is TRBV6-5, the J call TRBJ2-7; 10 positions agree with TRBD2. This CDR3 has 15 residues. Germline CDR1 reads MNHEY; CDR2 reads SVGAGI. With 0 bases clipped from V and 5 bases from J, the junction kept 4 bases outside the gene matches.

The rearrangement joins TRBV28 to TRBJ2-7; 8 bases map to TRBD1. The ends lost 5 bases at V and 3 bases at J; junction bases unmatched: 6. Per the germline V gene, CDR1 is MDHEN and CDR2 is SYDVKM. The CDR3 has 14 residues. The CDR3 nucleotides are TGTGCCAGCAGTATTCCGGGACAGGTCTACGAGCAGTACTTC. Its translation: CASSIPGQVYEQYF.

V is TRBV19 and J is TRBJ2-1; 8 bases line up with TRBD2. Looked up from germline, CDR1 is LNHDA and CDR2 is SQIVND (reference sequence). V shed 6 bases and J 4 bases; nucleotides not matched to a gene: 2. This CDR3 has 13 residues. CDR3 sequence: CASRAGGYNEQFF. CDR3 nucleotide sequence: TGTGCCAGTAGGGCGGGGGGATACAATGAGCAGTTCTTC. Full variable domain (remainder filled in from reference TRBV19 and TRBJ2-1): DGGITQSPKYLFRKEGQNVTLSCEQNLNHDAMYWYRQDPGQGLRLIYYSQIVNDFQKGDIAEGYSVSREKKESFPLTVTSAQKNPTAFYLCASRAGGYNEQFFGPGTRLTVL.

The J gene is TRBJ1-1, the V gene TRBV27, with a weak D call TRBD1 (5 bases). This CDR3 has 12 residues. The germline gives CDR1 MNHEY, CDR2 SMNVEV (reference sequence). Trimming shortened V by 6 bases and J by 11 bases, and 16 bases separated the two germline ends. CDR3 amino acids: CASSSQGPPAFF. CDR3 sequence (DNA): TGTGCCAGCAGCTCTCAGGGTCCTCCGGCTTTCTTT.

V and J are TRBV5-1 and TRBJ2-5; D might be TRBD1 (5 bases). Germline values: CDR1 SGHRS, CDR2 YFSETQ. V was cut by 4 bases and J by 5 bases, with 15 bases left in between. The CDR3 runs 14 residues. In DNA form, the CDR3 reads TGCGCCAGCAGCGGGCAGGGTGACGGGGAGACCCAGTACTTC. It encodes CASSGQGDGETQYF.

This clone appeared a single time. The chain joins TRBV28 to TRBJ2-7, with TRBD2 identical over 7 bases. CDR1 MDHEN and CDR2 SYDVKM come from the germline V gene. V dropped 2 bases and J dropped 2; count of bases not matched to a gene: 6. The CDR3 runs to 15 residues. CDR3 sequence: CASSLGTTHTYEQYF. The DNA for the CDR3 is TGTGCCAGCAGTTTAGGGACTACTCACACCTACGAGCAGTACTTC. Complete variable domain (other parts from reference TRBV28 and TRBJ2-7): DVKVTQSSRYLVKRTGEKVFLECVQDMDHENMFWYRQDPGLGLRLIYFSYDVKMKEKGDIPEGYSVSREKKERFSLILESASTNQTSMYLCASSLGTTHTYEQYFGPGTRLTVT.

The chain employs TRBV10-2 and TRBJ2-4; 7 nucleotides align to TRBD1. The V gene's germline CDR1 is WSHSY and CDR2 SAAADI. Trimming cost V 4 bases and J 9 bases; bases outside gene matches: 6. The CDR3 consists of 13 residues. The CDR3 DNA is TGCGCCAGCAGTGCTACAGGGGCGAGCATTCAGTACTTC. Its translation: CASSATGASIQYF.

The chain combines TRBV27 with TRBJ1-6, with D unresolved. The CDR3 runs to 15 residues. V was clipped by 3 bases and J by 0 bases, with 6 bases between them. Germline V lookup: CDR1 MNHEY, CDR2 SMNVEV (reference sequence). CDR3 amino acids: CASSFWSSYNSPLHF. As DNA, the CDR3 is TGTGCCAGCAGTTTTTGGAGCTCCTATAATTCACCCCTCCACTTT.